This T cell receptor (beta chain) was observed in a study of cytomegalovirus exposure and HLA in healthy donors. For the study at large: The same platform used for the 666 first-cohort repertoires was also used for the 130 or so validation repertoires, as a later analysis reported. The study's findings and limits: The tendency of first-cohort TCR clusters to co-occur in the roughly 120 validation repertoires was the finding of a later analysis. Rare TCR sequences predominated, though certain public TCRs were found in many donors. As was reported, the classifier diagnosed cytomegalovirus status with high specificity and sensitivity.

With V trimmed by 3 bases and J by 5 bases, 5 bases remained unmatched. The CDR3 runs to 15 residues. CDR1 and CDR2 from the germline V gene are KGHSH and LQKENI. A word on this clone: Antigen: not known.

Clones were read by immunoSEQ multiplex PCR, and TCRdb kept only the in-frame ones, dropping some. The sample lists 150,000 to 200,000 clones; about 84% were seen once. The specimen was PBMCs. This receptor was identified in a woman aged 18-30 years in good health and CMV-seronegative. V usage is TRBV18 and J usage is TRBJ2-1, with 9 bases matching TRBD1. CDR3 residues: CASSPRDRAHNEQFF. The CDR3, as DNA: TGTGCCAGCTCACCCCGGGACAGGGCGCACAATGAGCAGTTCTTC.